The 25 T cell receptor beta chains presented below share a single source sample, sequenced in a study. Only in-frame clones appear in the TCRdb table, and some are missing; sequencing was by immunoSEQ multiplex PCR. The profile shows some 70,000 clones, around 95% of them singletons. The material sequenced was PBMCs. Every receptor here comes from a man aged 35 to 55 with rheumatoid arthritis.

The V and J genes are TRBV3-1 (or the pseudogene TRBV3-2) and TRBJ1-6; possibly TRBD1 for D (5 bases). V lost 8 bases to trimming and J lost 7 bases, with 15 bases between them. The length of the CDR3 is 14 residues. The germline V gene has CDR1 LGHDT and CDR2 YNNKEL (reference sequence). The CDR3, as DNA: TGTGCCAGCGGGCGAGGGACGGAAAATTCACCCCTCCACTTT. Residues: CASGRGTENSPLHF.

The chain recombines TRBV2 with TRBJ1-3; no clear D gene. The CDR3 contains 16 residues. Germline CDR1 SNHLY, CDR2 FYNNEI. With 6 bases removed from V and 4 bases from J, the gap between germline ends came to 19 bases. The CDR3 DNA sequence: TGTGCCAGCAGGAAGTTCTCCACTCTGGAAGGAAACACCATATATTTT. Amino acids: CASRKFSTLEGNTIYF.

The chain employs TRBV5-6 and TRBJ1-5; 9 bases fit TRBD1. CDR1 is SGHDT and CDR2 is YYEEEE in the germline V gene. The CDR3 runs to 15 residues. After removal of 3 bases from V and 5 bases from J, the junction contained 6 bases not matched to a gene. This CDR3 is CASSYPGQGDQPQHF. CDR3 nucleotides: TGTGCCAGCAGCTATCCGGGACAGGGAGATCAGCCCCAGCATTTT.

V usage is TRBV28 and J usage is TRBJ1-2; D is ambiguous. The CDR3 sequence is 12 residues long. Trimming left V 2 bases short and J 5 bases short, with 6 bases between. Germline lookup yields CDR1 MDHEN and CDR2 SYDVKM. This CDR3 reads CASSLGPYGYTF. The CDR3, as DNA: TGTGCCAGCAGTTTAGGCCCATATGGCTACACCTTC.

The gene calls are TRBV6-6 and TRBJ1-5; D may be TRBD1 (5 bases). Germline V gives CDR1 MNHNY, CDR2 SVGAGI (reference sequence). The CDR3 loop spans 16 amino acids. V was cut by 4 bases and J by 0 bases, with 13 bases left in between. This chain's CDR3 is CASSSYGGSSNQPQHF. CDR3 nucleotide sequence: TGTGCCAGCAGTTCCTACGGGGGTTCTAGCAATCAGCCCCAGCATTTT.

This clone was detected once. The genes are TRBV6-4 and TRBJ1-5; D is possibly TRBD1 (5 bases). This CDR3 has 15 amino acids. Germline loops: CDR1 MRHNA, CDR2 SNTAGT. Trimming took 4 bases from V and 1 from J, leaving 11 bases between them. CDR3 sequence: CASSAQASSNQPQHF. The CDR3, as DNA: TGTGCCAGCAGTGCACAGGCGTCCAGCAATCAGCCCCAGCATTTT.

The CDR3 nucleotides read TGTGCCAGCAGCTTTTATGGCGGGCTTCTCTACGAGCAGTACTTC. As protein: CASSFYGGLLYEQYF. The chain recombines TRBV11-2 with TRBJ2-7; possibly TRBD2 for D (5 bases). The CDR3 spans 15 residues. The V gene's germline CDR1 is SGHAT and CDR2 FQNNGV. V was clipped by 3 bases and J by 3 bases, with 15 bases between them. Variable domain in full (rest from reference TRBV11-2 and TRBJ2-7): EAGVAQSPRYKIIEKRQSVAFWCNPISGHATLYWYQQILGQGPKLLIQFQNNGVVDDSQLPKDRFSAERLKGVDSTLKIQPAKLEDSAVYLCASSFYGGLLYEQYFGPGTRLTVT.

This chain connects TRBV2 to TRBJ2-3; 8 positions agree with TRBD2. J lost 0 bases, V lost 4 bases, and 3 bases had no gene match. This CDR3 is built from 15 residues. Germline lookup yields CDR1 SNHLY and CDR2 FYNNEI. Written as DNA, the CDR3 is TGTGCCAGCAGTGTAACTAGCGGTAGCACAGATACGCAGTATTTT. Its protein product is CASSVTSGSTDTQYF. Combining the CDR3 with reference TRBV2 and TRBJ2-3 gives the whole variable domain EPEVTQTPSHQVTQMGQEVILRCVPISNHLYFYWYRQILGQKVEFLVSFYNNEISEKSEIFDDQFSVERPDGSNFTLKIRSTKLEDSAMYFCASSVTSGSTDTQYFGPGTRLTVL.

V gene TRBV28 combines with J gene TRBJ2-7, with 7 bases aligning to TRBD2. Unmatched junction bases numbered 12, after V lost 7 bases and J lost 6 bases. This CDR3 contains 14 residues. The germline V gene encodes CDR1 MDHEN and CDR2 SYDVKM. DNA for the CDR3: TGTGCCAGCAACCTAGGGCTAGCGGTCCGCGAGCAGTACTTC. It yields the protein CASNLGLAVREQYF.

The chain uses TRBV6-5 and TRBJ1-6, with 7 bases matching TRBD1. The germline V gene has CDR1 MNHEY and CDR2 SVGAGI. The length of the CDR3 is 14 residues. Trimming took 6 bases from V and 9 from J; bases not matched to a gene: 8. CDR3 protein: CASRSGQAGSPLHF. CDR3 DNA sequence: TGTGCCAGCAGATCCGGACAGGCCGGTTCACCCCTCCACTTT.

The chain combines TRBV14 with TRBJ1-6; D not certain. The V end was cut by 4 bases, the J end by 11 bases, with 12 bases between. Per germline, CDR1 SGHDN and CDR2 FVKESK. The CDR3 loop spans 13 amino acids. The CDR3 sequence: CASSLTNGAPLHF. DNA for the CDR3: TGTGCCAGCAGCCTTACAAACGGGGCACCCCTCCACTTT.

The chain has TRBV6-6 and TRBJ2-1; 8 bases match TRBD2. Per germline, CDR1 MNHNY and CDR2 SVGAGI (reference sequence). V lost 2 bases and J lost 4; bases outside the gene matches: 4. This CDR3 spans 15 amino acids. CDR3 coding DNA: TGTGCCAGCAGTTACCCGGGACTAGGATACAATGAGCAGTTCTTC. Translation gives CASSYPGLGYNEQFF.

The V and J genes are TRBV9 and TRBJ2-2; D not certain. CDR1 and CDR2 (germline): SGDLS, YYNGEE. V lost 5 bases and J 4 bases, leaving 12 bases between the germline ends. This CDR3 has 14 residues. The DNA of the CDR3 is TGTGCCAGCAGTCGGCGATGGGGCACCGGGGAGCTGTTTTTT. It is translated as CASSRRWGTGELFF. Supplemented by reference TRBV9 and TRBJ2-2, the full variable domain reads DSGVTQTPKHLITATGQRVTLRCSPRSGDLSVYWYQQSLDQGLQFLIQYYNGEERAKGNILERFSAQQFPDLHSELNLSSLELGDSALYFCASSRRWGTGELFFGEGSRLTVL.

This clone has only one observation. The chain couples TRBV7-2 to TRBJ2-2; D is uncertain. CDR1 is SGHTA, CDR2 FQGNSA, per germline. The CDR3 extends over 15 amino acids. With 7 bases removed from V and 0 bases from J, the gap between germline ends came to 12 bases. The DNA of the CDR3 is TGTGCCAGCACTCTCCTACAGACGAACACCGGGGAGCTGTTTTTT. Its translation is CASTLLQTNTGELFF.

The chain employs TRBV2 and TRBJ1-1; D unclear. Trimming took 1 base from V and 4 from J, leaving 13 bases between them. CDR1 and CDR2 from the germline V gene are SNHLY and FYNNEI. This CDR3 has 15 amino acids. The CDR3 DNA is TGTGCCAGCAGTGAAGGGGCCCATGGGAGCACTGAAGCTTTCTTT. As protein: CASSEGAHGSTEAFF.

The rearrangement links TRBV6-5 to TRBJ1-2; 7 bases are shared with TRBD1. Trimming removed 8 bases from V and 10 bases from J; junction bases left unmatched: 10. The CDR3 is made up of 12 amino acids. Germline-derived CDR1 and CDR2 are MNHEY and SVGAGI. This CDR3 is CASADRDRDYTF. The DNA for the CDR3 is TGTGCCAGCGCAGACAGGGATAGGGACTACACCTTC.

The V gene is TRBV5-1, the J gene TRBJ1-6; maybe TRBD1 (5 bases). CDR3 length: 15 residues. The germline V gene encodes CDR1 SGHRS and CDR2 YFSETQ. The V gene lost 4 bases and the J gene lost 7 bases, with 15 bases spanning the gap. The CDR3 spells CASSVTGTTNSPLHF. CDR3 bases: TGCGCCAGCAGCGTGACCGGGACGACGAATTCACCCCTCCACTTT.

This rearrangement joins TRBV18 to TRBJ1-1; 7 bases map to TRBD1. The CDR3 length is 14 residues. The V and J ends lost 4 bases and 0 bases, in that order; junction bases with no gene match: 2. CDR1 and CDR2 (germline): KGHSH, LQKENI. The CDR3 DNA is TGTGCCAGCTCACAGGGGGCCCTGAACACTGAAGCTTTCTTT. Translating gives CASSQGALNTEAFF.

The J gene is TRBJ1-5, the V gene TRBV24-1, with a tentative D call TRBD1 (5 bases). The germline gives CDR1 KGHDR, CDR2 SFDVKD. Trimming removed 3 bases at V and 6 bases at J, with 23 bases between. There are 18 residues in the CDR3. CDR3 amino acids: CATSDPSGDISQLQPQHF. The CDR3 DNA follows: TGTGCCACCAGTGATCCTTCGGGGGATATCAGTCAGCTTCAGCCCCAGCATTTT.

The CDR3 spells CAPGVGQGNYNEQFF. The CDR3 DNA is TGTGCCCCGGGGGTCGGACAGGGGAACTACAATGAGCAGTTCTTC. The J gene is TRBJ2-1, the V gene TRBV2; TRBD1 aligns across 9 bases. The CDR3 is 15 amino acids. CDR1 SNHLY and CDR2 FYNNEI come from the germline V gene. The trim removed 11 bases at V and 3 bases at J, leaving 11 bases unmatched.

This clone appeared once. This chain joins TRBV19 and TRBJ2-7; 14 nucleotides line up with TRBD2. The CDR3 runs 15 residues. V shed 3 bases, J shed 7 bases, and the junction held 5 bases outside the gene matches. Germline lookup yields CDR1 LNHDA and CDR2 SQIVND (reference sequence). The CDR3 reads CASSMGLAGVDEQYF. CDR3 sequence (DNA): TGTGCCAGTAGTATGGGACTAGCGGGAGTTGATGAGCAGTACTTC.

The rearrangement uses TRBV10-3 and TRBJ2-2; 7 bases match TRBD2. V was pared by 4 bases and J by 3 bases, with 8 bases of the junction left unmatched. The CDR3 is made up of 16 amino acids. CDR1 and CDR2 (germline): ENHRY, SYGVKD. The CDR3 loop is CAISVGGSLYTGELFF. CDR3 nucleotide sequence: TGTGCCATCAGTGTCGGCGGGAGTTTGTACACCGGGGAGCTGTTTTTT.

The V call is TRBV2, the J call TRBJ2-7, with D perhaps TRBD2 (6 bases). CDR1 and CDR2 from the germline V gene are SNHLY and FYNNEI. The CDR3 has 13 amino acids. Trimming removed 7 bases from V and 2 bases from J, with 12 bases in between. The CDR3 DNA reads TGTGCCAGCATCGTGGAGGGCCCCTACGAGCAGTACTTC. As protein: CASIVEGPYEQYF.

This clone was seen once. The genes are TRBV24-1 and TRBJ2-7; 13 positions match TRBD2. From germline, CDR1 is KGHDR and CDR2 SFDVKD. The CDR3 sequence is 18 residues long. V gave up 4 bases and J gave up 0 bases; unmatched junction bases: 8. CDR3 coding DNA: TGTGCCACCAGTGACCAAGGACTAGCGGGGGAAGGCTCCTACGAGCAGTACTTC. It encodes CATSDQGLAGEGSYEQYF.

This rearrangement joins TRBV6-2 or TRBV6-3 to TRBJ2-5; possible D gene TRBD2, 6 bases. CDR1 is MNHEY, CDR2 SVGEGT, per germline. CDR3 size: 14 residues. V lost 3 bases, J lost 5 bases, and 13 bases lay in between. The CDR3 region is CASSYLTGVETQYF. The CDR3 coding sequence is TGTGCCAGCAGTTATCTTACGGGAGTTGAGACCCAGTACTTC.